Sequencing of this T cell receptor beta chain was carried out in a study of blood T cell repertoires in COVID-19. Overall study context: The cDNA or gDNA used as material had been derived from T cells, B-cell-depleted T cells, or PBMCs.

V was pared by 2 bases and J by 0 bases, with 6 bases between. The CDR3 contains 14 residues. From germline, CDR1 is MDHEN and CDR2 SYDVKM. Generated by immunoSEQ multiplex PCR, the TCRdb table keeps only in-frame clones and is missing some. The profile shows about 14,000 clones, about 90% of them singletons. Material for sequencing was peripheral blood. The source is a human donor in a cohort sampled during active COVID-19. The chain is built from TRBV28 and TRBJ2-3; possibly TRBD2 for D (6 bases). CDR3 nucleotide sequence: TGTGCCAGCAGTTTAGGGGGGAGCACAGATACGCAGTATTTT. It codes for CASSLGGSTDTQYF.